Sequencing of this T cell receptor beta chain was carried out in a study of blood T cells in healthy people across ages. Study-wide results and limits: Naive T cell percentage showed a strong correlation with TCR beta diversity.

With respect to this clonotype: Its cognate antigen is unknown. The junction departs from the called germline gene at one end, perhaps through a read error.

For the second PCR, which ran for about 7 to 12 cycles, a sample-barcoded 5' primer and a J-beta primer mix were used. No fewer than 3 million CDR3-containing paired-end reads came from each sample. TCRdb processed the 5' RACE reads anew with MiXCR; each CDR3 protein has one entry. The sample lists about 1,800,000 distinct CDR3 sequences; roughly 28% were seen once. Per the germline V gene, CDR1 is SGHTA and CDR2 is FQGNSA. The CDR3 runs 13 residues. The sequencing input was blood. This clonotype was obtained from a young woman in good health. V usage is TRBV7-2 and J usage is TRBJ1-2; tentative D call: TRBD1 (6 bases). The CDR3 DNA reads as TGTGCCAGCAGCCCACAGGGAAACTATGGCCACACCTTC. Translation: CASSPQGNYGHTF.